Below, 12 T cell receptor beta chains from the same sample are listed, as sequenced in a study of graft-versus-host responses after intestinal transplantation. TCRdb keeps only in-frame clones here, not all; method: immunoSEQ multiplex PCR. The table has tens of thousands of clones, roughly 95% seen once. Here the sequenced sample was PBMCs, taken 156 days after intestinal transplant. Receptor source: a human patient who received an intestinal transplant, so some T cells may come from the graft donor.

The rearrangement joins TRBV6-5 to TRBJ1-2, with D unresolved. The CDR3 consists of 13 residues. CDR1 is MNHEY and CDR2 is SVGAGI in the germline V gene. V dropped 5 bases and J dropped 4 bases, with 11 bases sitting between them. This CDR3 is CASSRPFSYGYTF. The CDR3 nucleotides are TGTGCCAGCAGTCGACCTTTTTCCTATGGCTACACCTTC.

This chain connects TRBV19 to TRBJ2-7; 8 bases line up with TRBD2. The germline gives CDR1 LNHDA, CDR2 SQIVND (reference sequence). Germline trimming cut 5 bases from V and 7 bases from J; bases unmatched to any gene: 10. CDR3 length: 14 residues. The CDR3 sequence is CASSLLAGTSEQYF. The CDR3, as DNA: TGTGCCAGTAGTCTATTAGCGGGAACGAGTGAGCAGTACTTC.

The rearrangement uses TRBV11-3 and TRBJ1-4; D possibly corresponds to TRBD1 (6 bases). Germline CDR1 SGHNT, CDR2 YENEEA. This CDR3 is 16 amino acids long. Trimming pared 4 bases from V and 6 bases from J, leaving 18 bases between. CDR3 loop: CASSYPSGQPDEKLFF. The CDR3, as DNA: TGTGCCAGCAGCTACCCGTCCGGACAGCCAGATGAAAAACTGTTTTTT.

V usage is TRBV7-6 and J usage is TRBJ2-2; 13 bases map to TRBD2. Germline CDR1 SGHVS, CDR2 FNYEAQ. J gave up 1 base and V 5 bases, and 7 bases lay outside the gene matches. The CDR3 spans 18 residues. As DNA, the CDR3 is TGTGCCAGCAGCGATGGACTAGCGGGGGCCATGAACACCGGGGAGCTGTTTTTT. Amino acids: CASSDGLAGAMNTGELFF.

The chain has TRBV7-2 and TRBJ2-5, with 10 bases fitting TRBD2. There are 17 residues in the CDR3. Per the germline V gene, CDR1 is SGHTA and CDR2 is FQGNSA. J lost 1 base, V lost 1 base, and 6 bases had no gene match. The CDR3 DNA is TGTGCCAGCAGCTTAGGTCCTAGCGGGGGTGGCCAAGAGACCCAGTACTTC. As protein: CASSLGPSGGGQETQYF.

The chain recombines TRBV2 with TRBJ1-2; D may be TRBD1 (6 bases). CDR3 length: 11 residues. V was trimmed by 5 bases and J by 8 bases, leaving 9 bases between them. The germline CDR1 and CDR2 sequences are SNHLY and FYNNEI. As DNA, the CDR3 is TGTGCCAGCAGTCAAACAGGGGGCTACACCTTC. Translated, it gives CASSQTGGYTF.

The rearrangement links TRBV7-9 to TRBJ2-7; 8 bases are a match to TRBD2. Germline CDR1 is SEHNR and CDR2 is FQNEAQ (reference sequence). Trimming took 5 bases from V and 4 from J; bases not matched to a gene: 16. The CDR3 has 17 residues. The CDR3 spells CASSAPINSGGVYEQYF. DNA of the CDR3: TGTGCCAGCAGCGCCCCTATAAACTCGGGGGGGGTATACGAGCAGTACTTC.

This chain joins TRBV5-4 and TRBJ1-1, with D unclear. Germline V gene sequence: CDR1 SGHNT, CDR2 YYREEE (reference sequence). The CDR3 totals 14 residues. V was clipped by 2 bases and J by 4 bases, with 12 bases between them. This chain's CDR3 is CASSFGDRLTEAFF. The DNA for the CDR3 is TGTGCCAGCAGCTTTGGTGATAGGCTCACTGAAGCTTTCTTT.

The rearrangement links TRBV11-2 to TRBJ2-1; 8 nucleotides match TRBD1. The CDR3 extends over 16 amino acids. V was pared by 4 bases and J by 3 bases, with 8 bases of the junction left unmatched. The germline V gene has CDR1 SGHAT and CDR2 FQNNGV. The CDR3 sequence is CASSSLRGRFYNEQFF. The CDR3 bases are TGTGCCAGCAGCTCCCTCAGGGGGCGCTTCTACAATGAGCAGTTCTTC.

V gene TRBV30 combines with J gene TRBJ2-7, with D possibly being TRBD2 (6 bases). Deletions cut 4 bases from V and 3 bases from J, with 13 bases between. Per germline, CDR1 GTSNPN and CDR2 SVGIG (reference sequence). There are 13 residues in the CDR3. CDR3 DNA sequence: TGTGCCTGGAAGACTAGAAATCGCTACGAGCAGTACTTC. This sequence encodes CAWKTRNRYEQYF.

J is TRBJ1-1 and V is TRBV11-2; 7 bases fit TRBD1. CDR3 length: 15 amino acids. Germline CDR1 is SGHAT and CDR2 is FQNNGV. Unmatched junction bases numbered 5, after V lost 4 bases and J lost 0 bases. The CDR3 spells CASSSQGSLNTEAFF. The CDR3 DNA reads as TGTGCCAGCAGCTCACAGGGGTCTCTGAACACTGAAGCTTTCTTT.

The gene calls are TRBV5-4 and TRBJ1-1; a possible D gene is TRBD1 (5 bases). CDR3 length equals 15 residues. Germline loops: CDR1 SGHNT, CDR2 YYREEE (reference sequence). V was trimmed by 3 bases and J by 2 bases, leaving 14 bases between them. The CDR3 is CASSYDTGVNTEAFF. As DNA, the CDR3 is TGTGCCAGCAGCTATGATACAGGAGTCAACACTGAAGCTTTCTTT. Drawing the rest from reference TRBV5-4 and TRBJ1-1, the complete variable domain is ETGVTQSPTHLIKTRGQQVTLRCSSQSGHNTVSWYQQALGQGPQFIFQYYREEENGRGNFPPRFSGLQFPNYSSELNVNALELDDSALYLCASSYDTGVNTEAFFGQGTRLTVV.